This entry describes one T cell receptor beta chain. The antigen is undetermined. The entry originates in a study of CXCR3-negative and CXCR3-positive naive CD8 T cells. CDR3 length: 14 amino acids. Germline assignment: CDR1 MDHEN and CDR2 SYDVKM. Findings of the study overall: Much lower diversity was found in memory CD8+ cells, while both naive subsets had comparably high diversity. The majority of assays used fresh PBMCs, and CXCR3 expression partially decreased after cryopreservation.

UMI labels and 5' RACE were used to prepare the TRB cDNA libraries. TCRdb reprocessed the 5' RACE reads and stores each CDR3 protein as one record, lacking DNA. The sample totals under 65,000 distinct CDR3 sequences; its top ten clones hold 23%. The chain links TRBV28 to TRBJ2-5; TCRdb's D call of TRBD1 is untestable without DNA. Sample: memory CD8+ T cells from blood. The TCR comes from a human donor in good health. Some clones in this sample may be carry-over from other donors' samples. Here the CDR3 reads CASSFVGAQETQYF.